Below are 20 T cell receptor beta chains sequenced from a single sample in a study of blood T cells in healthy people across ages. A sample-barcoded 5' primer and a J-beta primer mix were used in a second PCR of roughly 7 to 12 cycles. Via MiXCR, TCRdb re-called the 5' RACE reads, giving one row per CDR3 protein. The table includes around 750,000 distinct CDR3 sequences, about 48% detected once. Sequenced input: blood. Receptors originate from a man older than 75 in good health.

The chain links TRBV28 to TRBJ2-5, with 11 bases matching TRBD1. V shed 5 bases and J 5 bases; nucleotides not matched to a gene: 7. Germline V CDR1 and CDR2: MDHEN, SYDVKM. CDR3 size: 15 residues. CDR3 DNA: TGTGCCAGCAGTACTGGGACAGGGGGTACGGAGACCCAGTACTTC. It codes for CASSTGTGGTETQYF.

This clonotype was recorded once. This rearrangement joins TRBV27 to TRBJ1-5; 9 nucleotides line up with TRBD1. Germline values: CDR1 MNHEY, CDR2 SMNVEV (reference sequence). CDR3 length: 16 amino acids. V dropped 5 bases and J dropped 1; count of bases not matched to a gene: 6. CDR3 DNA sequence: TGTGCCAGCAGTCCGGGACAGGGCCTGAGCAATCAGCCCCAGCATTTT. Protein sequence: CASSPGQGLSNQPQHF.

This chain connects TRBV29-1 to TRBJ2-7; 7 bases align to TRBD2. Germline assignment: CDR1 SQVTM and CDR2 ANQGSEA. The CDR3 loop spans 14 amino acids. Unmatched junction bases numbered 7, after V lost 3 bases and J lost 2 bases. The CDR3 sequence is CSVERSGTPYEQYF. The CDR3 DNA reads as TGCAGCGTTGAGAGGAGCGGGACGCCCTACGAGCAGTACTTC.

As DNA, the CDR3 is TGTGCCAGCAGTGGGACAGGGGGAAATGAAGCTTTCTTT. Amino acids: CASSGTGGNEAFF. The rearrangement links TRBV2 to TRBJ1-1; 10 nucleotides line up with TRBD1. V lost 4 bases, J lost 7 bases, and 3 bases stayed unmatched. This CDR3 has 13 amino acids. Germline lookup yields CDR1 SNHLY and CDR2 FYNNEI.

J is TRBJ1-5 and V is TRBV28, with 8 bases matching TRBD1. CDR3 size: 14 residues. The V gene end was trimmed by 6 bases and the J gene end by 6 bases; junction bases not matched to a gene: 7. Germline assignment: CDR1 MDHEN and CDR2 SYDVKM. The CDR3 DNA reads TGTGCCAGCAGCTCGACAGGGGCGCCTCAGCCCCAGCATTTT. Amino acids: CASSSTGAPQPQHF.

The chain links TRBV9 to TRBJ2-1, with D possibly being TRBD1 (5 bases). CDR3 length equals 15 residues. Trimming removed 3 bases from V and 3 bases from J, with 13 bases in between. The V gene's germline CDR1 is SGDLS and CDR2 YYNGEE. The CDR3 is CASSALGEIYNEQFF. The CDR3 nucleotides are TGTGCCAGCAGCGCTCTAGGGGAAATCTACAATGAGCAGTTCTTC.

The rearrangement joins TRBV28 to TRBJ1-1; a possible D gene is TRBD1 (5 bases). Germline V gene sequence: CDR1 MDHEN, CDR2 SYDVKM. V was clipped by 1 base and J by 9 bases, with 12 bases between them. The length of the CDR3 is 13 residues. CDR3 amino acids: CASSLSGRDKAFF. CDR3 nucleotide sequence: TGTGCCAGCAGTTTATCCGGCAGGGATAAAGCTTTCTTT. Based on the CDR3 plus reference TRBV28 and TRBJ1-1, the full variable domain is DVKVTQSSRYLVKRTGEKVFLECVQDMDHENMFWYRQDPGLGLRLIYFSYDVKMKEKGDIPEGYSVSREKKERFSLILESASTNQTSMYLCASSLSGRDKAFFGQGTRLTVV.

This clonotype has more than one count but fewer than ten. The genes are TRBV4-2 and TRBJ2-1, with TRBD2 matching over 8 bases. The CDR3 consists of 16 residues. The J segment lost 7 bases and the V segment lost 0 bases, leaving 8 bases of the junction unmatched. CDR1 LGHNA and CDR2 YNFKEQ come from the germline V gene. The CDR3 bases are TGTGCCAGCAGCCAAGATCTGGGACTAGTCGGTAATGAGCAGTTCTTC. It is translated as CASSQDLGLVGNEQFF.

CDR3: CASSPDTLGYNEQFF. The CDR3 DNA follows: TGTGCCAGCAGTCCCGACACCTTAGGCTACAATGAGCAGTTCTTC. J is TRBJ2-1 and V is TRBV28; D is undetermined. Germline CDR1 is MDHEN and CDR2 is SYDVKM. The CDR3 runs 15 residues. V gave up 5 bases and J gave up 3 bases, with 14 bases separating them.

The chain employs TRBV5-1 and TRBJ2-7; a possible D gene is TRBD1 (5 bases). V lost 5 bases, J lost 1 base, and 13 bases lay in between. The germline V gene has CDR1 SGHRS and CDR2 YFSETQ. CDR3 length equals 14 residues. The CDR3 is CASRLDTTSYEQYF. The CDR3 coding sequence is TGCGCCAGCAGACTGGACACTACTTCCTACGAGCAGTACTTC.

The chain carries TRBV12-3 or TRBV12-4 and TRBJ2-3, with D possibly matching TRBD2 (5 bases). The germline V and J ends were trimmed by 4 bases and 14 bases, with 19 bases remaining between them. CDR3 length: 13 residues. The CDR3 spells CASSSSTGMNAYF. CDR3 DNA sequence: TGTGCCAGCAGTTCCTCAACCGGGATGAACGCGTATTTT.

The CDR3 sequence: CASSSPGGMGTEAFF. The DNA of the CDR3 is TGCGCCAGCAGCTCCCCGGGAGGGATGGGCACTGAAGCTTTCTTT. V is TRBV5-1 and J is TRBJ1-1; D call uncertain. The V end was cut by 3 bases, the J end by 4 bases, with 16 bases between. In germline, CDR1 is SGHRS, CDR2 YFSETQ. The length of the CDR3 is 15 residues.

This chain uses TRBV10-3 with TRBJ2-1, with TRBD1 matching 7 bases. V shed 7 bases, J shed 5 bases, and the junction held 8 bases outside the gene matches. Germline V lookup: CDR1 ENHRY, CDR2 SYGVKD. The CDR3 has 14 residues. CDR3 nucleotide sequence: TGTGCCATCAACGGCAGGGGACAGAACAATGAGCAGTTCTTC. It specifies CAINGRGQNNEQFF.

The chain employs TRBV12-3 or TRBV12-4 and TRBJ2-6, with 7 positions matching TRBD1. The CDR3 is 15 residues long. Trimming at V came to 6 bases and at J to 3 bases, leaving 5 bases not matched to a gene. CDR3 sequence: CASRLTGIGANVLTF. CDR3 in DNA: TGTGCCAGCAGGCTGACAGGGATTGGGGCCAACGTCCTGACTTTC.

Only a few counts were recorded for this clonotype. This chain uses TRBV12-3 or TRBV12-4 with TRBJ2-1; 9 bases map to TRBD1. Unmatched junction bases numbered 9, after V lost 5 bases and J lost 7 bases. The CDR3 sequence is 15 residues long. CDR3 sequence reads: CASSPHRDRDNEQFF. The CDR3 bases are TGTGCCAGCAGTCCTCACCGGGACAGGGATAATGAGCAGTTCTTC.

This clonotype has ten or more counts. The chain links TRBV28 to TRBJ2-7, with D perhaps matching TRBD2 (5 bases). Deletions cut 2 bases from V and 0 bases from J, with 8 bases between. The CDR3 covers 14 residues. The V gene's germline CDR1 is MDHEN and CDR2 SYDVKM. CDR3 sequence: CASSLAGLSYEQYF. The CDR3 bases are TGTGCCAGCAGTTTAGCGGGCCTCTCCTACGAGCAGTACTTC.

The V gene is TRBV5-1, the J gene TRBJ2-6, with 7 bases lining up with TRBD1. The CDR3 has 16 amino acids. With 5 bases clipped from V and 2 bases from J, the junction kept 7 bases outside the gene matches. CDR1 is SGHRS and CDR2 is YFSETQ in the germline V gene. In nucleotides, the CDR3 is TGCGCCAGCAGGGATCGTACAGGGGCTGGGGCCAACGTCCTGACTTTC. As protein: CASRDRTGAGANVLTF.

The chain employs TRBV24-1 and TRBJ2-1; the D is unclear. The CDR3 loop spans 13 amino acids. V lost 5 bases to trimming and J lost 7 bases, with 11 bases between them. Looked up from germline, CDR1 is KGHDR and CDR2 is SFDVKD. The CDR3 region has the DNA TGTGCCACCAGTGTCCCGGTTGGGAATGAGCAGTTCTTC. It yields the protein CATSVPVGNEQFF.

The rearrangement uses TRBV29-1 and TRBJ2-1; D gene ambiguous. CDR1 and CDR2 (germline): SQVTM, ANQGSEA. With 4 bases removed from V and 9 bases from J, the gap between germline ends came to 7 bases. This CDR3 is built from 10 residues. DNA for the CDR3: TGCAGCGTTGGACCCAGTGAGCAGTTCTTC. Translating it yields CSVGPSEQFF.

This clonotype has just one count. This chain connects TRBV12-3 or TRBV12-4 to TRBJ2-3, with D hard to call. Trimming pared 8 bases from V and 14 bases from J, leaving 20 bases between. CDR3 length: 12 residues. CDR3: CASSVEHRYAYF. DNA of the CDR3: TGTGCCAGCTCCGTGGAGCACAGATACGCGTATTTT.